The 20 T cell receptor beta chains given below trace back to one sample, sequenced in a study of cytomegalovirus exposure and HLA in healthy donors. The study ran its PCR with 60 Vbeta and 13 Jbeta primers. TCRdb keeps only in-frame clones here, not all; method: immunoSEQ multiplex PCR. Altogether some 200,000 clones are present, approximately 80% being singletons, with the ten largest covering less than 20%. Sequenced: PBMCs. All receptors derive from a man between 40 and 49 years old in good health and CMV-seronegative.

The rearrangement uses TRBV11-1 and TRBJ2-7; 7 bases line up with TRBD1. V gave up 3 bases and J gave up 3 bases; unmatched junction bases: 2. The CDR3 totals 13 residues. Germline loops: CDR1 SGHAT, CDR2 FQDESV (reference sequence). CDR3 nucleotide sequence: TGTGCCAGCAGCTTGGGGACAGTCTACGAGCAGTACTTC. Amino acids: CASSLGTVYEQYF.

The chain couples TRBV4-1 to TRBJ1-1, with no clear D. The germline V and J ends were trimmed by 1 base and 7 bases, with 16 bases remaining between them. Germline-derived CDR1 and CDR2 are MGHRA and YSYEKL. The CDR3 is made up of 15 amino acids. The CDR3 loop reads CASSQVLNGIGEAFF. Written as DNA, the CDR3 is TGCGCCAGCAGCCAAGTCCTGAACGGGATAGGTGAAGCTTTCTTT.

This clone was counted a few times. J is TRBJ2-6 and V is TRBV28, with D unresolved. This CDR3 spans 12 amino acids. Per the germline V gene, CDR1 is MDHEN and CDR2 is SYDVKM. V dropped 7 bases and J dropped 1 base, with 2 bases sitting between them. Here the CDR3 reads CASTSGANVLTF. In DNA form, the CDR3 reads TGTGCCAGCACATCTGGGGCCAACGTCCTGACTTTC.

V gene TRBV18 combines with J gene TRBJ2-7; possible D gene TRBD2, 6 bases. The CDR3 runs to 15 residues. Germline values: CDR1 KGHSH, CDR2 LQKENI. Deletions cut 3 bases from V and 2 bases from J, with 14 bases between. This CDR3 is CASSPAGTQPYEQYF. Written as DNA, the CDR3 is TGTGCCAGCTCACCTGCCGGGACTCAACCCTACGAGCAGTACTTC.

J is TRBJ2-7 and V is TRBV5-1, with 9 bases lining up with TRBD1. This CDR3 contains 14 residues. The trim removed 4 bases at V and 3 bases at J, leaving 5 bases unmatched. Germline CDR1 SGHRS, CDR2 YFSETQ. CDR3: CASSEDRGDYEQYF. CDR3 coding DNA: TGCGCCAGCAGCGAGGACAGGGGTGACTACGAGCAGTACTTC.

This chain links TRBV7-8 with TRBJ1-5, with 10 bases lining up with TRBD1. Germline CDR1 and CDR2: SGHVS and FQNEAQ. V was pared by 1 base and J by 10 bases, with 13 bases of the junction left unmatched. The CDR3 has 17 residues. The CDR3 loop is CASSLGTGTGASQPQHF. CDR3 nucleotide sequence: TGTGCCAGCAGCTTAGGAACCGGGACAGGGGCCTCCCAACCCCAGCATTTT.

This clone appeared a single time. The chain joins TRBV5-6 to TRBJ2-4, with D possibly TRBD2 on 5 matching bases. The CDR3 runs to 15 residues. Trimming took off 0 bases at V and 2 bases at J, with 9 bases between the two ends. Germline CDR1 reads SGHDT; CDR2 reads YYEEEE. The CDR3 DNA follows: TGTGCCAGCAGCTTGGGTAGCGAGTCCAAAAACATTCAGTACTTC. Amino acids: CASSLGSESKNIQYF.

This chain uses TRBV5-1 with TRBJ2-6; the match to TRBD2 covers 10 bases. The germline V gene has CDR1 SGHRS and CDR2 YFSETQ. The CDR3 sequence is 18 residues long. V shed 1 base and J 1 base; nucleotides not matched to a gene: 5. This CDR3 reads CASSLLASGGSGANVLTF. The CDR3 region has the DNA TGCGCCAGCAGCTTGTTGGCTAGCGGGGGATCTGGGGCCAACGTCCTGACTTTC.

This chain links TRBV18 with TRBJ2-1; a weak D match, TRBD1 (5 bases). This CDR3 is built from 16 residues. Germline V lookup: CDR1 KGHSH, CDR2 LQKENI. V was clipped by 4 bases and J by 5 bases, with 18 bases between them. The CDR3 reads CASSRPPQGIDNEQFF. Here the CDR3 DNA reads TGTGCCAGCTCACGACCACCGCAGGGAATTGACAATGAGCAGTTCTTC.

In nucleotides, the CDR3 is TGTGCCAGCAGCCCGGGACTAGCGGAGAACAATGAGCAGTTCTTC. It codes for CASSPGLAENNEQFF. The V and J genes are TRBV11-2 and TRBJ2-1; 11 positions agree with TRBD2. This CDR3 has 15 residues. Trimming took 5 bases from V and 5 from J; bases not matched to a gene: 5. The germline V gene has CDR1 SGHAT and CDR2 FQNNGV.

This clone was counted only a few times. This chain links TRBV13 with TRBJ2-3; weak D call: TRBD2 (6 bases). There are 14 residues in the CDR3. Trimming shortened V by 4 bases and J by 5 bases, and 13 bases separated the two germline ends. Germline-derived CDR1 and CDR2 are PRHDT and FYEKMQ (reference sequence). The CDR3 loop is CASSSGTGRDTQYF. CDR3 in DNA: TGTGCCAGCAGCTCCGGGACTGGGAGAGATACGCAGTATTTT.

V gene TRBV5-1 combines with J gene TRBJ2-7, with 8 bases identical to TRBD1. The CDR3 has 14 amino acids. In germline, CDR1 is SGHRS, CDR2 YFSETQ. The ends lost 4 bases at V and 1 base at J; junction bases unmatched: 4. CDR3 sequence reads: CASSSGQGSYEQYF. The CDR3 coding sequence is TGCGCCAGCAGCAGTGGACAGGGTTCCTACGAGCAGTACTTC.

The chain couples TRBV19 to TRBJ2-5, with a possible D match to TRBD1 (5 bases). This CDR3 contains 16 residues. Trimming cost V 0 bases and J 2 bases, with 13 bases left between them. Germline V CDR1 and CDR2: LNHDA, SQIVND (reference sequence). The CDR3 loop is CASSIEGAGIQETQYF. CDR3 bases: TGTGCCAGTAGTATAGAAGGGGCAGGGATACAAGAGACCCAGTACTTC.

This clone is a singleton in its sample. The gene calls are TRBV25-1 and TRBJ1-6, with D possibly matching TRBD1 (5 bases). This CDR3 is 15 amino acids long. CDR1 and CDR2 from the germline V gene are MGHDK and SYGVNS. Trimming stripped 2 bases from V and 7 bases from J, with 12 bases between. The CDR3 DNA follows: TGTGCCAGCAGTGAAACGGACACGGCAAATTCACCCCTCCACTTT. This gives the protein CASSETDTANSPLHF.

The CDR3 region has the DNA TGCAGTGCTAGTTATCCGGAGACCCAGTACTTC. Its translation: CSASYPETQYF. This rearrangement joins TRBV20-1 to TRBJ2-5; unclear D gene. In germline, CDR1 is DFQATT, CDR2 SNEGSKA (reference sequence). Trimming took off 3 bases at V and 5 bases at J, with 7 bases between the two ends. CDR3 length: 11 amino acids.

The V gene is TRBV9, the J gene TRBJ2-7, with TRBD2 as a possible D gene (6 bases). Germline-derived CDR1 and CDR2 are SGDLS and YYNGEE. V lost 3 bases to trimming and J lost 6 bases, with 16 bases between them. The length of the CDR3 is 14 residues. The CDR3: CASSDGAGSSEQYF. CDR3 sequence (DNA): TGTGCCAGCAGCGACGGCGCGGGATCGAGCGAGCAGTACTTC.

This clone was seen more than once but under ten times. This chain uses TRBV10-3 with TRBJ2-7, with 15 nucleotides matching TRBD2. The CDR3 contains 16 residues. The germline V gene encodes CDR1 ENHRY and CDR2 SYGVKD. The V gene end was trimmed by 6 bases and the J gene end by 4 bases; junction bases not matched to a gene: 7. The CDR3 is CAISSGLAGGRYEQYF. Written as DNA, the CDR3 is TGTGCCATCAGCTCGGGACTAGCGGGGGGCCGTTACGAGCAGTACTTC.

This clone was counted between two and nine times. The chain joins TRBV2 to TRBJ2-7; TRBD1 might be the D (6 bases). The CDR3 has 13 amino acids. Trimming took off 7 bases at V and 2 bases at J, with 12 bases between the two ends. Germline CDR1 is SNHLY and CDR2 is FYNNEI. The CDR3 loop is CASNEGDAYEQYF. Here the CDR3 DNA reads TGTGCCAGCAACGAGGGGGACGCCTACGAGCAGTACTTC.

The genes are TRBV7-9 and TRBJ1-5; 8 bases are a match to TRBD1. Trimming removed 6 bases from V and 3 bases from J; junction bases left unmatched: 13. This CDR3 has 17 residues. Germline V CDR1 and CDR2: SEHNR, FQNEAQ (reference sequence). This CDR3 is CASSWETGGGYNQPQHF. CDR3 DNA: TGTGCCAGCAGTTGGGAAACAGGGGGTGGATACAATCAGCCCCAGCATTTT.

The chain has TRBV19 and TRBJ2-1, with D maybe TRBD2 (5 bases). Germline V gene lookup returns CDR1 LNHDA and CDR2 SQIVND (reference sequence). The V gene lost 1 base and the J gene lost 0 bases, with 13 bases spanning the gap. The CDR3 runs to 17 residues. CDR3 DNA sequence: TGTGCCAGTAGTATAGGCCCCCAGCGGTTCTCCTACAATGAGCAGTTCTTC. Translated, it gives CASSIGPQRFSYNEQFF. Full variable domain (rest looked up from reference TRBV19 and TRBJ2-1): DGGITQSPKYLFRKEGQNVTLSCEQNLNHDAMYWYRQDPGQGLRLIYYSQIVNDFQKGDIAEGYSVSREKKESFPLTVTSAQKNPTAFYLCASSIGPQRFSYNEQFFGPGTRLTVL.